The 22 T cell receptor beta chains below were found in one sample sequenced in a study of blood T cell repertoires in COVID-19. The method was immunoSEQ multiplex PCR; TCRdb's version includes in-frame clones alone and lacks a portion of them. The repertoire has 80,000 to 90,000 clones, approximately 88% of them found once; the top ten carry 5.4%. Sequencing was done on a sample of peripheral blood. These receptors were taken from a man in his sixties with acute or convalescent COVID-19.

The J gene is TRBJ1-4, the V gene TRBV19; 11 bases map to TRBD1. CDR3 size: 15 residues. Germline V gene sequence: CDR1 LNHDA, CDR2 SQIVND (reference sequence). V lost 6 bases to trimming and J lost 8 bases; unmatched junction nucleotides: 8. The CDR3 region has the DNA TGTGCCAGTAGAAACCAAGGGACAGGGGGAGAAAAACTGTTTTTT. This encodes CASRNQGTGGEKLFF.

The chain carries TRBV30 and TRBJ2-2; tentative D call: TRBD1 (7 bases). Trimming took off 4 bases at V and 7 bases at J, with 13 bases between the two ends. Germline CDR1 and CDR2: GTSNPN and SVGIG (reference sequence). The length of the CDR3 is 13 residues. The CDR3 DNA sequence: TGTGCCTGGATGACAGGGACTCTCGGGGAGCTGTTTTTT. This sequence encodes CAWMTGTLGELFF.

The chain links TRBV6-5 to TRBJ1-5; TRBD1 agrees at 8 bases. Trimming removed 7 bases from V and 6 bases from J; junction bases left unmatched: 8. CDR1 and CDR2 from the germline V gene are MNHEY and SVGAGI. This CDR3 has 14 residues. CDR3 in amino acids: CASTEGQAGQPQHF. Written as DNA, the CDR3 is TGTGCCAGCACCGAGGGACAGGCTGGTCAGCCCCAGCATTTT.

The genes are TRBV3-1 (or the pseudogene TRBV3-2) and TRBJ1-4; D call uncertain. Trimming removed 0 bases at V and 10 bases at J, with 9 bases between. Germline CDR1 and CDR2: LGHDT and YNNKEL (reference sequence). This CDR3 comprises 13 residues. CDR3: CASSQELIGKLFF. CDR3 in DNA: TGTGCCAGCAGCCAAGAACTCATTGGAAAACTGTTTTTT.

The rearrangement joins TRBV6-2 or TRBV6-3 to TRBJ2-4; 8 bases agree with TRBD1. Trimming removed 4 bases from V and 3 bases from J; junction bases left unmatched: 11. Germline-derived CDR1 and CDR2 are MNHEY and SVGEGT. The CDR3 loop spans 17 amino acids. The DNA of the CDR3 is TGTGCCAGCAGTTCCTTCCAGACCAGGGGGCACAAAAACATTCAGTACTTC. This sequence encodes CASSSFQTRGHKNIQYF.

The chain combines TRBV10-1 with TRBJ1-2; the D gene is possibly TRBD1 (5 bases). In germline, CDR1 is WNHNN, CDR2 SYGVQD (reference sequence). With 3 bases removed from V and 5 bases from J, the gap between germline ends came to 22 bases. CDR3 length: 17 amino acids. CDR3 loop: CASSDPGTPGPSYGYTF. The CDR3 region has the DNA TGCGCCAGCAGTGACCCCGGAACGCCAGGGCCCTCATATGGCTACACCTTC.

The rearrangement uses TRBV10-3 and TRBJ1-3, with 7 bases that match TRBD1. The CDR3 totals 16 residues. Looked up from germline, CDR1 is ENHRY and CDR2 is SYGVKD. V was pared by 3 bases and J by 0 bases, with 5 bases of the junction left unmatched. CDR3 amino acids: CAISEEGQSSGNTIYF. DNA for the CDR3: TGTGCCATCAGTGAAGAGGGACAGAGCTCTGGAAACACCATATATTTT.

The chain recombines TRBV5-1 with TRBJ2-7, with 14 positions matching TRBD2. CDR1 is SGHRS and CDR2 is YFSETQ in the germline V gene. The CDR3 is 17 amino acids. The ends lost 3 bases at V and 0 bases at J; junction bases unmatched: 5. The CDR3 is CASSWGLAGASSYEQYF. The DNA for the CDR3 is TGCGCCAGCAGCTGGGGACTAGCGGGGGCTAGCTCCTACGAGCAGTACTTC. The full variable domain, completed using reference TRBV5-1 and TRBJ2-7, is KAGVTQTPRYLIKTRGQQVTLSCSPISGHRSVSWYQQTPGQGLQFLFEYFSETQRNKGNFPGRFSGRQFSNSRSEMNVSTLELGDSALYLCASSWGLAGASSYEQYFGPGTRLTVT.

This rearrangement joins TRBV24-1 to TRBJ1-2, with 9 bases aligning to TRBD1. Trimming cost V 3 bases and J 8 bases; bases outside gene matches: 6. There are 14 residues in the CDR3. Germline V CDR1 and CDR2: KGHDR, SFDVKD. The CDR3 here is CATSDTGGAGGYTF. In nucleotides, the CDR3 is TGTGCCACCAGTGATACAGGGGGCGCTGGGGGCTACACCTTC.

The chain employs TRBV3-1 (or the pseudogene TRBV3-2) and TRBJ2-4; TRBD1 agrees at 8 bases. This CDR3 region has 15 residues. V was pared by 4 bases and J by 6 bases, with 8 bases of the junction left unmatched. CDR1 is LGHDT, CDR2 YNNKEL, per germline (reference sequence). In DNA form, the CDR3 reads TGTGCCAGCAGCCCACCCGGACAGGGTGTAAACATTCAGTACTTC. Translation gives CASSPPGQGVNIQYF.

This clone was seen a single time. The chain couples TRBV2 to TRBJ1-6, with 10 bases that match TRBD1. CDR3 length: 13 amino acids. The germline V gene has CDR1 SNHLY and CDR2 FYNNEI. Losses at the gene ends were 8 bases for V and 7 bases for J; bases not matched to a gene: 2. The CDR3: CASGTGANSPLHF. CDR3 in DNA: TGTGCCAGCGGGACAGGGGCCAATTCACCCCTCCACTTT.

This clone was counted a few times. The chain uses TRBV7-2 and TRBJ2-1; TRBD2 aligns across 7 bases. The junction had 2 bases not matched to a gene; V was cut back by 8 bases and J by 4 bases. Germline CDR1 reads SGHTA; CDR2 reads FQGNSA. The CDR3 covers 12 residues. The DNA for the CDR3 is TGTGCCAGCGGGGGGGAGTACAATGAGCAGTTCTTC. This translates into CASGGEYNEQFF.

This clone appeared a few times. The V and J genes are TRBV18 and TRBJ2-4; D possibly corresponds to TRBD1 (8 bases). There are 18 residues in the CDR3. The germline V gene encodes CDR1 KGHSH and CDR2 LQKENI. Trimming cost V 4 bases and J 0 bases, with 19 bases left between them. The CDR3 DNA follows: TGTGCCAGCTCACGGCTCGCGACAGGGGAGGGAGCCAAAAACATTCAGTACTTC. Protein: CASSRLATGEGAKNIQYF.

The chain has TRBV27 and TRBJ1-5; 7 bases map to TRBD1. The CDR3 consists of 15 residues. V lost 6 bases to trimming and J lost 0 bases; unmatched junction nucleotides: 5. CDR1 and CDR2 from the germline V gene are MNHEY and SMNVEV (reference sequence). The CDR3 loop is CASRGTAYSNQPQHF. The CDR3 bases are TGTGCCAGCAGGGGGACAGCATATAGCAATCAGCCCCAGCATTTT.

The chain is built from TRBV7-6 and TRBJ1-5; D is unclear. Trimming shortened V by 1 base and J by 5 bases, and 6 bases separated the two germline ends. This CDR3 contains 13 residues. Germline lookup yields CDR1 SGHVS and CDR2 FNYEAQ. The CDR3 region is CASSLGLYQPQHF. CDR3 sequence (DNA): TGTGCCAGCAGCTTAGGGCTGTATCAGCCCCAGCATTTT. The variable domain in full, completed from reference TRBV7-6 and TRBJ1-5, reads GAGVSQSPRYKVTKRGQDVALRCDPISGHVSLYWYRQALGQGPEFLTYFNYEAQQDKSGLPNDRFSAERPEGSISTLTIQRTEQRDSAMYRCASSLGLYQPQHFGDGTRLSIL.

The V and J genes are TRBV5-1 and TRBJ1-1; 8 bases are shared with TRBD1. Germline-derived CDR1 and CDR2 are SGHRS and YFSETQ. This CDR3 has 15 amino acids. V gave up 4 bases and J gave up 0 bases; unmatched junction bases: 5. CDR3 sequence: CASSARTGMNTEAFF. CDR3 coding DNA: TGCGCCAGCAGCGCACGGACAGGGATGAACACTGAAGCTTTCTTT.

The DNA for the CDR3 is TGTGCCAGCAGCTTACTCCGGGACAGCGAGAGGAGCACTGAAGCTTTCTTT. Protein: CASSLLRDSERSTEAFF. The chain couples TRBV7-6 to TRBJ1-1, with TRBD1 matching 7 bases. This CDR3 has 17 amino acids. Unmatched junction bases numbered 13, after V lost 2 bases and J lost 4 bases. Germline V CDR1 and CDR2: SGHVS, FNYEAQ.

The CDR3 spells CASSGTQGAYGYTF. The CDR3 nucleotides are TGTGCCAGCAGCGGAACACAGGGGGCTTATGGCTACACCTTC. The V gene is TRBV7-9, the J gene TRBJ1-2, with 9 bases fitting TRBD1. V shed 5 bases, J shed 5 bases, and the junction held 6 bases outside the gene matches. The CDR3 is 14 amino acids. The germline V gene has CDR1 SEHNR and CDR2 FQNEAQ (reference sequence).

This chain links TRBV18 with TRBJ1-2; 7 nucleotides agree with TRBD1. The CDR3 is 13 amino acids. V shed 2 bases and J 8 bases; nucleotides not matched to a gene: 5. CDR1 KGHSH and CDR2 LQKENI come from the germline V gene. The CDR3 is CASSPDRAGGYTF. The CDR3 nucleotides are TGTGCCAGCTCACCAGACAGGGCTGGCGGCTACACCTTC.

This chain uses TRBV21-1 with TRBJ2-3; the table assigns TRBD1, which was not confirmed against the DNA. TRBV21-1 is given as a pseudogene. This CDR3 has 17 residues. CDR3 loop: CASSLPPRDKSTDTQYF. CDR3 coding DNA: TGTGCCAGCAGCCTTCCCCCCCGGGACAAATCCACAGATACGCAGTATTTT.

The chain is built from TRBV2 and TRBJ1-1, with D maybe TRBD1 (5 bases). Trimming removed 5 bases at V and 2 bases at J, with 12 bases between. Germline-derived CDR1 and CDR2 are SNHLY and FYNNEI. The CDR3 runs to 14 residues. CDR3 DNA sequence: TGTGCCAGCAGTTGGGACTTAACCAACACTGAAGCTTTCTTT. This codes for CASSWDLTNTEAFF.

This chain uses TRBV5-1 with TRBJ2-1; D might be TRBD2 (6 bases). This CDR3 contains 16 residues. Germline assignment: CDR1 SGHRS and CDR2 YFSETQ. V was shortened by 4 bases and J by 4 bases, with 18 bases between the two germline ends. The CDR3 spells CASSPLAGTEYNEQFF. In DNA, the CDR3 is TGCGCCAGCAGCCCGCTGGCCGGGACTGAGTACAATGAGCAGTTCTTC. The whole variable domain, remainder taken from reference TRBV5-1 and TRBJ2-1, is KAGVTQTPRYLIKTRGQQVTLSCSPISGHRSVSWYQQTPGQGLQFLFEYFSETQRNKGNFPGRFSGRQFSNSRSEMNVSTLELGDSALYLCASSPLAGTEYNEQFFGPGTRLTVL.